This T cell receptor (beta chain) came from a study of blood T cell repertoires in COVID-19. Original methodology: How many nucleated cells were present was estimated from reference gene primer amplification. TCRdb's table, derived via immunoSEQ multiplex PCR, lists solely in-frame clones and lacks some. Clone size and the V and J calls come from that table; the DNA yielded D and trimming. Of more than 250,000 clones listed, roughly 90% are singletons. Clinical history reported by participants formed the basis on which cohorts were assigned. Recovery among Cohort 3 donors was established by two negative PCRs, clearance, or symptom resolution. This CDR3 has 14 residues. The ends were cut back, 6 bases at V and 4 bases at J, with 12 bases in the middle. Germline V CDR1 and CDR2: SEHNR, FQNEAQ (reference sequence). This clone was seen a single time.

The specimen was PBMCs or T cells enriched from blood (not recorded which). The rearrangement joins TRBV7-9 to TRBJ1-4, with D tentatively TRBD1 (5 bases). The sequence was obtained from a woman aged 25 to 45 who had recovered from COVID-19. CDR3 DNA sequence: TGTGCCAGCAGTCCGGGACTGATTAATGAAAAACTGTTTTTT. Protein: CASSPGLINEKLFF.